This passage covers 32 T cell receptor beta chains from one sample sequenced in a study of T cell changes during pregnancy in multiple sclerosis. The table came from immunoSEQ multiplex PCR; TCRdb's copy has only in-frame clones and leaves some out. Here the sample spans about 32,000 clones, roughly nine tenths being singletons. The sample consisted of CD8+ T cells from peripheral blood mononuclear cells, taken in the second trimester of pregnancy. These receptors were obtained from a female donor with multiple sclerosis, enrolled in a pregnancy study.

The chain has TRBV18 and TRBJ2-1; D remains ambiguous. The germline V gene encodes CDR1 KGHSH and CDR2 LQKENI. Trimming took 3 bases from V and 7 from J, leaving 7 bases between them. This CDR3 comprises 12 residues. The DNA of the CDR3 is TGTGCCAGCTCACCCGCGCGGAATGAGCAGTTCTTC. Translated: CASSPARNEQFF.

This clone was counted a single time. CDR3 region: CASSWRAPAAGELFF. In DNA, the CDR3 is TGTGCCAGCAGCTGGCGAGCCCCTGCGGCCGGGGAGCTGTTTTTT. V and J are TRBV7-8 and TRBJ2-2; D is unresolved. The CDR3 extends over 15 amino acids. Germline V gene sequence: CDR1 SGHVS, CDR2 FQNEAQ. Trimming took 4 bases from V and 6 from J, leaving 15 bases between them.

This clone was seen once. This chain connects TRBV28 to TRBJ1-1; possible D gene TRBD1, 5 bases. CDR1 and CDR2 from the germline V gene are MDHEN and SYDVKM. The CDR3 consists of 14 residues. Between the trimmed V and J ends, which lost 6 bases and 1 base, there was a span of 12 bases. CDR3 bases: TGTGCCAGCAGACTCTGGACACCGAACACTGAAGCTTTCTTT. It is translated as CASRLWTPNTEAFF.

The chain couples TRBV5-6 to TRBJ1-1, with a weak D call TRBD1 (5 bases). The length of the CDR3 is 14 residues. V was shortened by 5 bases and J by 1 base, with 12 bases between the two germline ends. Germline V lookup: CDR1 SGHDT, CDR2 YYEEEE. The CDR3 DNA reads TGTGCCAGCAGGGCGCGGGGGTGGAACACTGAAGCTTTCTTT. Translation: CASRARGWNTEAFF.

This chain connects TRBV2 to TRBJ2-7, with 10 nucleotides matching TRBD2. Trimming took 5 bases from V and 3 from J; bases not matched to a gene: 7. CDR3 length: 15 amino acids. In germline, CDR1 is SNHLY, CDR2 FYNNEI. This CDR3 is CASSSVAGGLYEQYF. The CDR3 DNA reads TGTGCCAGCAGTTCTGTAGCGGGGGGACTCTACGAGCAGTACTTC.

CDR3 sequence reads: CASSWTGSANQPQHF. The CDR3 nucleotides read TGTGCCAGCAGTTGGACGGGAAGTGCCAATCAGCCCCAGCATTTT. The rearrangement links TRBV27 to TRBJ1-5; D remains ambiguous. Germline V gives CDR1 MNHEY, CDR2 SMNVEV (reference sequence). The ends were cut back, 4 bases at V and 3 bases at J, with 13 bases in the middle. The CDR3 covers 15 residues.

A note on this clone: One end of the junction varies from germline; a read error may be responsible. This rearrangement joins TRBV27 to TRBJ1-5, with a weak D call TRBD1 (6 bases). The CDR3 sequence is 17 residues long. The germline V gene encodes CDR1 MNHEY and CDR2 SMNVEV (reference sequence). Written as DNA, the CDR3 is TGTGCCGGCAGTTTCCGCAGGGGAGGGATTGGCAATCAGCCCCAGCATTTT. It specifies CAGSFRRGGIGNQPQHF.

This sequence joins TRBV9 and TRBJ2-1; 7 bases map to TRBD2. This CDR3 spans 14 amino acids. The germline V gene has CDR1 SGDLS and CDR2 YYNGEE. The V segment lost 0 bases and the J segment 6 bases; nucleotides outside the gene matches: 3. The CDR3 nucleotides are TGTGCCAGCAGCGTAGCGGCGGGAGCCAATGAGCAGTTCTTC. The encoded protein is CASSVAAGANEQFF.

V gene TRBV15 combines with J gene TRBJ2-1; 10 nucleotides agree with TRBD2. Germline V gene lookup returns CDR1 LNHNV and CDR2 YYDKDF (reference sequence). The CDR3 runs 15 residues. Trimming at V came to 5 bases and at J to 8 bases, leaving 9 bases not matched to a gene. CDR3 nucleotide sequence: TGTGCCACCAGCTTCGAGCGGGGGGGATTCTATGAGCAGTTCTTC. Translation: CATSFERGGFYEQFF.

V and J are TRBV7-8 and TRBJ2-2, with D possibly TRBD2 on 6 matching bases. The V gene lost 1 base and the J gene lost 2 bases, with 14 bases spanning the gap. This CDR3 spans 17 amino acids. Per germline, CDR1 SGHVS and CDR2 FQNEAQ. The CDR3 DNA reads TGTGCCAGCAGCTTAGTCGGGTGGCGGGAAAACACCGGGGAGCTGTTTTTT. It translates to CASSLVGWRENTGELFF.

The chain carries TRBV4-1 and TRBJ2-7; 9 nucleotides line up with TRBD2. Losses at the gene ends were 4 bases for V and 2 bases for J; bases not matched to a gene: 9. CDR3 size: 16 residues. Germline CDR1 is MGHRA and CDR2 is YSYEKL. The CDR3 nucleotides read TGCGCCAGCAGCCCCAGTAGGGTAGCGGGAGCCTACGAGCAGTACTTC. It translates to CASSPSRVAGAYEQYF.

The chain employs TRBV11-2 and TRBJ1-4, with D possibly TRBD1 on 5 matching bases. Trimming shortened V by 4 bases and J by 4 bases, and 13 bases separated the two germline ends. Germline CDR1 is SGHAT and CDR2 is FQNNGV. This CDR3 spans 15 amino acids. This CDR3 reads CASSSQTDFNEKLFF. DNA for the CDR3: TGTGCCAGCAGCTCCCAGACAGATTTTAATGAAAAACTGTTTTTT.

Relative to its sample, this clone is medium-sized. V gene TRBV6-6 combines with J gene TRBJ1-2, with D perhaps matching TRBD1 (6 bases). Germline assignment: CDR1 MNHNY and CDR2 SVGAGI (reference sequence). This CDR3 is built from 14 residues. Trimming took off 6 bases at V and 4 bases at J, with 15 bases between the two ends. The CDR3 sequence is CASSTRGQVYGYTF. CDR3 DNA sequence: TGTGCCAGCAGCACGCGGGGGCAGGTCTATGGCTACACCTTC.

The V and J genes are TRBV19 and TRBJ1-5, with 8 nucleotides matching TRBD1. V dropped 9 bases and J dropped 1; count of bases not matched to a gene: 2. Germline CDR1 reads LNHDA; CDR2 reads SQIVND (reference sequence). The length of the CDR3 is 13 residues. CDR3 DNA sequence: TGTGCCAGCAGGGACAGGAGCAATCAGCCCCAGCATTTT. Residues: CASRDRSNQPQHF.

The rearrangement uses TRBV7-3 and TRBJ1-2; D ambiguous. In germline, CDR1 is SGHTA, CDR2 FQGTGA. CDR3 size: 11 residues. Deletions cut 4 bases from V and 6 bases from J, with 6 bases between. The CDR3 DNA sequence: TGTGCCAGCAGCTCAGGTGATGGCTACACCTTC. This encodes CASSSGDGYTF.

The CDR3 bases are TGTGCCAGCAGCGGAGGGGGCAATCAGCCCCAGCATTTT. It is translated as CASSGGGNQPQHF. V gene TRBV6-6 combines with J gene TRBJ1-5; possibly TRBD1 for D (5 bases). With 6 bases removed from V and 2 bases from J, the gap between germline ends came to 8 bases. The CDR3 extends over 13 amino acids. In germline, CDR1 is MNHNY, CDR2 SVGAGI (reference sequence).

This clone came up once. The J gene is TRBJ2-1, the V gene TRBV10-3; D remains ambiguous. The CDR3 is 13 amino acids. Germline CDR1 reads ENHRY; CDR2 reads SYGVKD. Trimming cost V 3 bases and J 5 bases, with 8 bases left between them. In nucleotides, the CDR3 is TGTGCCATCAGTGACGCGCGAAACAATGAGCAGTTCTTC. Residues: CAISDARNNEQFF.

The chain has TRBV7-6 and TRBJ2-3; D remains unclear. The V gene's germline CDR1 is SGHVS and CDR2 FNYEAQ. Trimming pared 4 bases from V and 4 bases from J, leaving 6 bases between. This CDR3 is 12 amino acids long. Here the CDR3 reads CASSSKADTQYF. CDR3 DNA sequence: TGTGCCAGCAGCTCTAAAGCAGATACGCAGTATTTT.

The chain combines TRBV10-2 with TRBJ2-1; 12 bases agree with TRBD2. Losses at the gene ends were 3 bases for V and 8 bases for J; bases not matched to a gene: 17. The CDR3 runs to 19 residues. Germline CDR1 and CDR2: WSHSY and SAAADI. As DNA, the CDR3 is TGCGCCAGCAGTGATGTGACTAGCGGGAGCCCGGTCAAGCCCGATGAGCAGTTCTTC. This codes for CASSDVTSGSPVKPDEQFF.

This chain's CDR3 is CASSLGQGGNQPQHF. The CDR3 DNA reads as TGTGCCAGCAGTTTAGGACAGGGGGGCAATCAGCCCCAGCATTTT. This sequence joins TRBV27 and TRBJ1-5; TRBD1 matches 10 bases. Germline CDR1 and CDR2: MNHEY and SMNVEV (reference sequence). The J segment lost 2 bases and the V segment lost 2 bases, leaving 0 bases of the junction unmatched. This CDR3 contains 15 residues.

This clone was observed a few times. The chain couples TRBV2 to TRBJ1-1; no firm D call. There are 15 residues in the CDR3. Trimming shortened V by 0 bases and J by 1 base, and 9 bases separated the two germline ends. Looked up from germline, CDR1 is SNHLY and CDR2 is FYNNEI. CDR3 bases: TGTGCCAGCAGTGAAGCCCGGGGATGGAACACTGAAGCTTTCTTT. As protein: CASSEARGWNTEAFF.

The chain couples TRBV7-6 to TRBJ2-1; D call uncertain. Germline V gives CDR1 SGHVS, CDR2 FNYEAQ. The CDR3 contains 17 residues. The V end was cut by 7 bases, the J end by 3 bases, with 22 bases between. The CDR3 DNA is TGTGCCAGCACCAGAGATTCTAGTGTCGCCCTCTACAATGAGCAGTTCTTC. It encodes CASTRDSSVALYNEQFF. The variable domain in full, completed from reference TRBV7-6 and TRBJ2-1, reads GAGVSQSPRYKVTKRGQDVALRCDPISGHVSLYWYRQALGQGPEFLTYFNYEAQQDKSGLPNDRFSAERPEGSISTLTIQRTEQRDSAMYRCASTRDSSVALYNEQFFGPGTRLTVL.

This rearrangement joins TRBV27 to TRBJ2-2; D unclear. The V end was cut by 2 bases, the J end by 1 base, with 5 bases between. Per germline, CDR1 MNHEY and CDR2 SMNVEV (reference sequence). CDR3 length equals 14 residues. CDR3 residues: CASSLGQNTGELFF. The CDR3 DNA reads as TGTGCCAGCAGTTTAGGGCAGAACACCGGGGAGCTGTTTTTT.

The CDR3 spells CSVEYGGLNYGYTF. In DNA, the CDR3 is TGCAGCGTTGAGTACGGGGGGCTTAACTATGGCTACACCTTC. This chain connects TRBV29-1 to TRBJ1-2; possibly TRBD1 for D (6 bases). Germline V gives CDR1 SQVTM, CDR2 ANQGSEA. The V and J ends lost 3 bases and 1 base respectively, with 12 bases between them. CDR3 size: 14 residues.

The V gene is TRBV4-2, the J gene TRBJ1-1, with 7 bases matching TRBD1. Germline V CDR1 and CDR2: LGHNA, YNFKEQ. V gave up 3 bases and J gave up 4 bases; unmatched junction bases: 5. This CDR3 comprises 14 residues. The CDR3 region is CASSHLTGPTEAFF. Written as DNA, the CDR3 is TGTGCCAGCAGCCACCTGACAGGGCCCACTGAAGCTTTCTTT.

The rearrangement joins TRBV13 to TRBJ2-7; a possible D gene is TRBD1 (6 bases). Germline assignment: CDR1 PRHDT and CDR2 FYEKMQ (reference sequence). CDR3 length: 14 residues. The V and J ends lost 5 bases and 2 bases respectively, with 13 bases between them. CDR3 protein: CASSEDRTPYEQYF. DNA for the CDR3: TGTGCCAGCAGCGAAGACAGGACTCCCTACGAGCAGTACTTC.

This chain connects TRBV28 to TRBJ2-1, with D possibly TRBD1 on 5 matching bases. The CDR3 runs 15 residues. Germline lookup yields CDR1 MDHEN and CDR2 SYDVKM. Trimming took off 3 bases at V and 6 bases at J, with 15 bases between the two ends. The CDR3 protein is CASSFPPQGVNEQFF. Written as DNA, the CDR3 is TGTGCCAGCAGTTTCCCCCCGCAAGGGGTCAATGAGCAGTTCTTC.

Only a few counts were recorded for this clone. V and J are TRBV27 and TRBJ2-7, with D possibly TRBD1 on 6 matching bases. The CDR3 is 14 residues long. In germline, CDR1 is MNHEY, CDR2 SMNVEV (reference sequence). The ends were cut back, 5 bases at V and 1 base at J, with 12 bases in the middle. The CDR3 here is CASSAEDSSYEQYF. CDR3 coding DNA: TGTGCCAGCAGTGCAGAGGACAGTTCCTACGAGCAGTACTTC.

The J gene is TRBJ2-7, the V gene TRBV10-1; D call uncertain. The germline CDR1 and CDR2 sequences are WNHNN and SYGVQD (reference sequence). The V gene lost 4 bases and the J gene lost 0 bases, with 10 bases spanning the gap. There are 14 residues in the CDR3. The CDR3 here is CASSVNRISYEQYF. The CDR3 bases are TGCGCCAGCAGTGTGAACAGAATCTCCTACGAGCAGTACTTC.

This rearrangement joins TRBV9 to TRBJ2-2; unclear D gene. Trimming removed 0 bases at V and 5 bases at J, with 8 bases between. The CDR3 length is 14 residues. Germline CDR1 SGDLS, CDR2 YYNGEE. The CDR3 loop reads CASSVAFGTGELFF. The CDR3 nucleotides are TGTGCCAGCAGCGTAGCTTTCGGTACCGGGGAGCTGTTTTTT.

This clone was counted once. V is TRBV5-1 and J is TRBJ1-6; D is undetermined. The V end was cut by 2 bases, the J end by 9 bases, with 9 bases between. Germline loops: CDR1 SGHRS, CDR2 YFSETQ. CDR3 length: 13 amino acids. CDR3 sequence (DNA): TGCGCCAGCAGCTTCCAGACGGGTTCACCCCTCCACTTT. Amino acids: CASSFQTGSPLHF.

CDR3 sequence (DNA): TGTGCCAGCAGCCACGACCTCACAGGGTTCCCCTACGAGCAGTACTTC. It translates to CASSHDLTGFPYEQYF. The chain couples TRBV7-2 to TRBJ2-7, with D possibly being TRBD1 (6 bases). V was clipped by 5 bases and J by 2 bases, with 19 bases between them. Germline V gives CDR1 SGHTA, CDR2 FQGNSA. CDR3 length equals 16 residues.